This paragraph covers one T cell receptor beta chain sequence. The sample is drawn from a study of blood T cell repertoires in COVID-19. Across the study: Sources were T cells, B-cell-depleted T cells, or PBMCs; the material itself was cDNA or gDNA.

Followed longitudinally, the Seattle patients had been enrolled during active infection. This CDR3 spans 13 amino acids. The germline V gene has CDR1 SNHLY and CDR2 FYNNEI. V was cut by 3 bases and J by 4 bases, with 6 bases left in between. Authors' analysis steps: How many nucleated cells were present was estimated from reference gene primer amplification. The method was immunoSEQ multiplex PCR; TCRdb's version includes in-frame clones alone and lacks a portion of them. That table supplies the V and J calls and clone size; D and trimming were determined from the DNA. Of approximately 300,000 clones listed, almost 90% are singletons.

The gene calls are TRBV2 and TRBJ1-4; a possible D gene is TRBD1 (6 bases). Sequenced: peripheral blood. This TCR was sampled from a woman in her thirties or forties with COVID-19, enrolled during active disease. CDR3 nucleotides: TGTGCCAGCAGTGACAGGGGTAATGAAAAACTGTTTTTT. Translated: CASSDRGNEKLFF.